The 20 T cell receptor beta chains in this list originate from one sample, sequenced in a study of PD-L1 blockade in urothelial cancer. Time point denoted: peripheral blood 6 weeks after treatment start. Clones were read by immunoSEQ multiplex PCR, and TCRdb kept only the in-frame ones, dropping some. The sample has roughly 100,000 clones; roughly 83% are singletons. The specimen comprised PBMCs, sampled around atezolizumab (anti-PD-L1) treatment. Source of these receptors: a man between 65 and 85 years old with urothelial cancer.

The chain is built from TRBV30 and TRBJ2-1; 8 nucleotides line up with TRBD2. The CDR3 loop spans 14 amino acids. The junction had 10 bases not matched to a gene; V was cut back by 5 bases and J by 7 bases. CDR1 and CDR2 from the germline V gene are GTSNPN and SVGIG (reference sequence). The CDR3, as DNA: TGTGCCTGGGGATCAGCGGGAGTAGGGAATGAGCAGTTCTTC. Its translation: CAWGSAGVGNEQFF.

This clone was counted only a few times. The chain uses TRBV7-8 and TRBJ1-1, with unresolved D. V lost 6 bases and J 0 bases, leaving 14 bases between the germline ends. CDR3 length: 15 residues. The germline CDR1 and CDR2 sequences are SGHVS and FQNEAQ. CDR3 nucleotides: TGTGCCAGCAGTGCCCGGGGTGGCATGAACACTGAAGCTTTCTTT. Its translation: CASSARGGMNTEAFF.

V and J are TRBV5-6 and TRBJ2-4, with 10 bases identical to TRBD1. Looked up from germline, CDR1 is SGHDT and CDR2 is YYEEEE. This CDR3 has 13 residues. V lost 1 base to trimming and J lost 10 bases; unmatched junction nucleotides: 2. Here the CDR3 reads CASSLQDRGIQYF. In DNA, the CDR3 is TGTGCCAGCAGCTTGCAGGACAGGGGGATTCAGTACTTC.

In this sample, this clone turned up a few times. The V and J genes are TRBV19 and TRBJ1-2; 9 positions match TRBD1. The CDR3 contains 13 residues. CDR1 and CDR2 (germline): LNHDA, SQIVND (reference sequence). V was pared by 5 bases and J by 7 bases, with 5 bases of the junction left unmatched. The CDR3 region has the DNA TGTGCCAGTAGTTTACAGGGGGCGCGTGGCTACACCTTC. Translating gives CASSLQGARGYTF.

The chain is built from TRBV11-2 and TRBJ1-6, with D maybe TRBD1 (6 bases). V was shortened by 1 base and J by 12 bases, with 13 bases between the two germline ends. The CDR3 has 14 amino acids. Germline V gene lookup returns CDR1 SGHAT and CDR2 FQNNGV. The CDR3: CASSLARGAIPLHF. In DNA, the CDR3 is TGTGCCAGCAGCTTAGCCAGGGGAGCGATACCCCTCCACTTT.

The rearrangement joins TRBV11-1 to TRBJ2-5; TRBD2 matches at 7 bases. The CDR3 extends over 14 amino acids. V shed 1 base and J 5 bases; nucleotides not matched to a gene: 4. The V gene's germline CDR1 is SGHAT and CDR2 FQDESV (reference sequence). This CDR3 is CASSLGPAGETQYF. In DNA form, the CDR3 reads TGTGCCAGCAGCTTAGGCCCAGCGGGGGAGACCCAGTACTTC.

Here the CDR3 DNA reads TGTGCCATCGGGGGCGGCCGGACGGATACGCAGTATTTT. It codes for CAIGGGRTDTQYF. The V call is TRBV10-3, the J call TRBJ2-3, with D possibly being TRBD1 (6 bases). This CDR3 contains 13 residues. Trimming pared 8 bases from V and 6 bases from J, leaving 15 bases between. Germline V gene sequence: CDR1 ENHRY, CDR2 SYGVKD.

The chain carries TRBV19 and TRBJ2-3, with 9 nucleotides matching TRBD2. V was pared by 5 bases and J by 6 bases, with 12 bases of the junction left unmatched. This CDR3 has 16 residues. The germline V gene encodes CDR1 LNHDA and CDR2 SQIVND (reference sequence). In DNA, the CDR3 is TGTGCCAGTAGTCCGTCACAGCGGGGGGAAGGGGATACGCAGTATTTT. Protein product: CASSPSQRGEGDTQYF.

V and J are TRBV7-2 and TRBJ2-4; weak D call: TRBD1 (5 bases). The CDR3 consists of 15 residues. The V gene lost 1 base and the J gene lost 9 bases, with 16 bases spanning the gap. The germline V gene has CDR1 SGHTA and CDR2 FQGNSA. The CDR3 sequence is CASSLGAGLTSIQYF. DNA of the CDR3: TGTGCCAGCAGCTTAGGGGCAGGGTTAACAAGCATTCAGTACTTC.

The chain recombines TRBV4-3 with TRBJ2-1; D perhaps matches TRBD1 (6 bases). The V end lost 0 bases, the J end lost 14 bases, and 17 bases lay between the germline ends. The V gene's germline CDR1 is LGHNA and CDR2 YSLEER. This CDR3 spans 14 amino acids. The CDR3 DNA is TGCGCCAGCAGCCAAGATACCCTAGCAGGGGAGAAGTTCTTC. This encodes CASSQDTLAGEKFF.

V gene TRBV5-1 combines with J gene TRBJ2-1, with a weak D call TRBD2 (5 bases). This CDR3 contains 18 residues. Germline assignment: CDR1 SGHRS and CDR2 YFSETQ. V lost 0 bases to trimming and J lost 9 bases, with 25 bases between them. The CDR3 is CASSLGSASGPIRGEQFF. The CDR3 DNA follows: TGCGCCAGCAGCTTGGGATCCGCCAGCGGACCTATTCGGGGTGAGCAGTTCTTC. Full variable domain (missing parts from reference TRBV5-1 and TRBJ2-1): KAGVTQTPRYLIKTRGQQVTLSCSPISGHRSVSWYQQTPGQGLQFLFEYFSETQRNKGNFPGRFSGRQFSNSRSEMNVSTLELGDSALYLCASSLGSASGPIRGEQFFGPGTRLTVL.

This chain connects TRBV4-1 to TRBJ1-2; the D gene is possibly TRBD1 (5 bases). CDR1 MGHRA and CDR2 YSYEKL come from the germline V gene. CDR3 length: 14 amino acids. V dropped 1 base and J dropped 8 bases, with 14 bases sitting between them. Here the CDR3 reads CASSQALGGVGYTF. The CDR3 DNA sequence: TGCGCCAGCAGCCAAGCACTGGGGGGTGTCGGCTACACCTTC.

The genes are TRBV9 and TRBJ2-5, with D possibly being TRBD2 (6 bases). V dropped 4 bases and J dropped 2 bases, with 12 bases sitting between them. The CDR3 totals 14 residues. Germline values: CDR1 SGDLS, CDR2 YYNGEE. The CDR3 nucleotides are TGTGCCAGCAGCCCCTTCAGCGGGCAAGAGACCCAGTACTTC. Its translation is CASSPFSGQETQYF. Variable domain in full (rest from reference TRBV9 and TRBJ2-5): DSGVTQTPKHLITATGQRVTLRCSPRSGDLSVYWYQQSLDQGLQFLIQYYNGEERAKGNILERFSAQQFPDLHSELNLSSLELGDSALYFCASSPFSGQETQYFGPGTRLLVL.

This clone was observed once. The chain carries TRBV9 and TRBJ1-2, with D possibly being TRBD1 (6 bases). The CDR3 is made up of 12 amino acids. The V end lost 3 bases, the J end lost 8 bases, and 11 bases lay between the germline ends. CDR1 and CDR2 (germline): SGDLS, YYNGEE. CDR3 residues: CASSEGGEGYTF. The CDR3 bases are TGTGCCAGCAGCGAGGGGGGGGAAGGCTACACCTTC.

This clone has a handful of counts. The genes are TRBV6-5 and TRBJ1-1, with D tentatively TRBD1 (6 bases). Trimming pared 4 bases from V and 5 bases from J, leaving 20 bases between. From germline, CDR1 is MNHEY and CDR2 SVGAGI. CDR3 size: 16 residues. Here the CDR3 reads CASSFTPRGSGTEAFF. The DNA for the CDR3 is TGTGCCAGCAGTTTCACCCCCAGGGGTAGTGGGACTGAAGCTTTCTTT.

This clone came up once. In nucleotides, the CDR3 is TGCGCCAGCAGTCAATCACCCGACGGGATCCATAGCAATCAGCCCCAGCATTTT. Translation gives CASSQSPDGIHSNQPQHF. V and J are TRBV23-1 and TRBJ1-5, with D uncertain. TRBV23-1 is marked as an open reading frame, function uncertain. Trimming took off 0 bases at V and 0 bases at J, with 15 bases between the two ends. The CDR3 loop spans 18 amino acids.

This clone was detected once. The chain joins TRBV7-9 to TRBJ1-4, with a tentative D call TRBD1 (5 bases). The germline V and J ends were trimmed by 1 base and 11 bases, with 8 bases remaining between them. This CDR3 contains 12 residues. CDR1 and CDR2 (germline): SEHNR, FQNEAQ (reference sequence). CDR3 DNA: TGTGCCAGCAGCTTAGAGCGGGGGAAACTGTTTTTT. Protein product: CASSLERGKLFF.

V usage is TRBV30 and J usage is TRBJ2-1, with D possibly being TRBD1 (5 bases). Trimming stripped 2 bases from V and 7 bases from J, with 12 bases between. Germline values: CDR1 GTSNPN, CDR2 SVGIG (reference sequence). The CDR3 loop spans 13 amino acids. CDR3 nucleotides: TGTGCCTGGAGTACCAGGGTGAAGAATGAGCAGTTCTTC. Translated, it gives CAWSTRVKNEQFF. Based on the CDR3 plus reference TRBV30 and TRBJ2-1, the full variable domain is SQTIHQWPATLVQPVGSPLSLECTVEGTSNPNLYWYRQAAGRGLQLLFYSVGIGQISSEVPQNLSASRPQDRQFILSSKKLLLSDSGFYLCAWSTRVKNEQFFGPGTRLTVL.

With regard to this clone: Since a much larger clone is just one base distant, this may be a read error. The rearrangement uses TRBV5-6 and TRBJ1-2, with D possibly being TRBD1 (6 bases). This CDR3 has 12 residues. Germline V CDR1 and CDR2: SGHDT, YYEEEE. The CDR3 DNA sequence: TGTGCCAGCAGCTTGGACGAACAGGGCTGCACCTTC. This encodes CASSLDEQGCTF.

This clone was detected a few times. This rearrangement joins TRBV13 to TRBJ1-1; D is undetermined. The CDR3 totals 11 residues. Germline loops: CDR1 PRHDT, CDR2 FYEKMQ (reference sequence). Trimming took 4 bases from V and 11 from J, leaving 11 bases between them. CDR3 in DNA: TGTGCCAGCAGCTATGACTCCGCGGCTTTCTTT. Protein: CASSYDSAAFF.